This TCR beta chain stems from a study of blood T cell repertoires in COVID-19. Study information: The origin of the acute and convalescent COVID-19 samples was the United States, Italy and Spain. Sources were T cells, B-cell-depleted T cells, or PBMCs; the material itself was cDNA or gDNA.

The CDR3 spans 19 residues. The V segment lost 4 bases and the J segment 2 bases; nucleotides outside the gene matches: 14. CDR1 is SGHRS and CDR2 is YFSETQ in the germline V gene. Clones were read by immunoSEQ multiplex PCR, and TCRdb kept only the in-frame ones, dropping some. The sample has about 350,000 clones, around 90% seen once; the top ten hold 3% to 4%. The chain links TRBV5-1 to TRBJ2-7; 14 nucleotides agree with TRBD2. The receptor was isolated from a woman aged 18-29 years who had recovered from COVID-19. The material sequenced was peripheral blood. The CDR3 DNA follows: TGCGCCAGCAGCCAAGGGACTAGCGGGAGCATGGAAGGCGCCTACGAGCAGTACGTC. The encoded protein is CASSQGTSGSMEGAYEQYV.